The rows below give T cell receptor beta chains drawn from one sample of a study of blood T cell repertoires in COVID-19. Profiled with immunoSEQ multiplex PCR; TCRdb holds only in-frame clones, not every one. The sample carries about 240,000 clones, roughly 90% recorded once. The sample consisted of peripheral blood. Receptors were obtained from a man aged 55-75 years who had recovered from COVID-19. The CDR3 runs from the conserved cysteine through the conserved F or W. The D gene is left open where the match is weak. Clone size is stated in some rows and not others, as once, few, many or a class when expanded.

V gene: TRBV19
clone size: NA
D gene: TRBD2
J gene: TRBJ2-3
CDR3 DNA: TGTGCCAGTAGTTTTGGGCTAGCGGGGGGGCCGGCCACAGATACGCAGTATTTT
CDR3 protein: CASSFGLAGGPATDTQYF

V gene: TRBV24-1
clone size: NA
D gene: TRBD2
J gene: TRBJ2-1
CDR3 DNA: TGTGCCACCAGTGATCCCCGAACAGGACTAGCGGGGGGCGGGGAGCAGTTCTTC
CDR3 protein: CATSDPRTGLAGGGEQFF

V gene: TRBV7-9
clone size: NA
D gene: NA
J gene: TRBJ2-1
CDR3 DNA: TGTGCCAGCAGCTTTCAGGGTAGGAATGAGCAGTTCTTC
CDR3 protein: CASSFQGRNEQFF

V gene: TRBV3-1/TRBV3-2
clone size: NA
D gene: NA
J gene: TRBJ1-1
CDR3 DNA: TGTGCCAGCAGCCTCGCCCGGGGGGCCAACACTGAAGCTTTCTTT
CDR3 protein: CASSLARGANTEAFF

V gene: TRBV18
clone size: NA
D gene: TRBD2
J gene: TRBJ2-7
CDR3 DNA: TGTGCCAGCTCACTCGGGACGCTAGGACTAGCGGGGTCCTACGAGCAGTACTTC
CDR3 protein: CASSLGTLGLAGSYEQYF

V gene: TRBV24-1
clone size: NA
D gene: TRBD1
J gene: TRBJ2-7
CDR3 DNA: TGTGCCACCCAGGGACAGGGGACCTACGAGCAGTACTTC
CDR3 protein: CATQGQGTYEQYF

V gene: TRBV5-5
clone size: NA
D gene: TRBD1
J gene: TRBJ1-2
CDR3 DNA: TGTGCCAGCAGCTTGGTTCCCAGGGGGCGCGCCAACTATGGCTACACCTTC
CDR3 protein: CASSLVPRGRANYGYTF

V gene: TRBV9
clone size: NA
D gene: NA
J gene: TRBJ2-7
CDR3 DNA: TGTGCCAGCAGCGTCACAGGGTCTTCCTACGAGCAGTACTTC
CDR3 protein: CASSVTGSSYEQYF

V gene: TRBV19
clone size: NA
D gene: NA
J gene: TRBJ2-6
CDR3 DNA: TGTGCCAGTAGTGCAAACAGGGCCCCCATCTCTGGGGCCAACGTCCTGACTTTC
CDR3 protein: CASSANRAPISGANVLTF

V gene: TRBV5-1
clone size: NA
D gene: TRBD1
J gene: TRBJ1-2
CDR3 DNA: TGCGCCAGCAGACAAAGGACAGGGAGGAATGGCTACACCTTC
CDR3 protein: CASRQRTGRNGYTF

V gene: TRBV4-2
clone size: NA
D gene: NA
J gene: TRBJ1-2
CDR3 DNA: TGTGCCAGCAGCCAAGGGACTTATGGCTACACCTTC
CDR3 protein: CASSQGTYGYTF

V gene: TRBV5-5
clone size: NA
D gene: NA
J gene: TRBJ2-7
CDR3 DNA: TGTGCCAGCAGCTTGGGGGTCAGGACAGAAACCTACGAGCAGTACTTC
CDR3 protein: CASSLGVRTETYEQYF

V gene: TRBV5-4
clone size: NA
D gene: NA
J gene: TRBJ2-3
CDR3 DNA: TGTGCCAGCAGCCGGGACTTTAGCACAGATACGCAGTATTTT
CDR3 protein: CASSRDFSTDTQYF

V gene: TRBV18
clone size: many
D gene: NA
J gene: TRBJ1-1
CDR3 DNA: TGTGCCAGCTCATATATCAGGGGTACTGAAGCTTTCTTT
CDR3 protein: CASSYIRGTEAFF

V gene: TRBV4-1
clone size: NA
D gene: TRBD1
J gene: TRBJ2-4
CDR3 DNA: TGCGCCAGCAGTCGAGACAGGGGGCTTGGAAACATTCAGTACTTC
CDR3 protein: CASSRDRGLGNIQYF

V gene: TRBV6-5
clone size: once
D gene: NA
J gene: TRBJ1-1
CDR3 DNA: TGTGCCAGCACCCTACTCCGCGGTTACACTGAAGCTTTCTTT
CDR3 protein: CASTLLRGYTEAFF

V gene: TRBV4-1
clone size: NA
D gene: NA
J gene: TRBJ1-6
CDR3 DNA: TGCGCCAGCAGCCTTCCAACAGGCGGAAATAATTCACCCCTCCACTTT
CDR3 protein: CASSLPTGGNNSPLHF

V gene: TRBV24-1
clone size: NA
D gene: TRBD1
J gene: TRBJ2-7
CDR3 DNA: TGTGCCACCAGTGATCGGGGGACAGGGGGCATCGACGAGCAGTACTTC
CDR3 protein: CATSDRGTGGIDEQYF

V gene: TRBV2
clone size: NA
D gene: NA
J gene: TRBJ1-6
CDR3 DNA: TGTGCCAGCAGTGAAACAGATACTCGTTCACCCCTCCACTTT
CDR3 protein: CASSETDTRSPLHF

V gene: TRBV11-2
clone size: NA
D gene: TRBD1
J gene: TRBJ2-2
CDR3 DNA: TGTGCCAGCAGCTTCCAGCGAGGGACAGGGGGGTCCGGGGAGCTGTTTTTT
CDR3 protein: CASSFQRGTGGSGELFF

V gene: TRBV19
clone size: once
D gene: TRBD1
J gene: TRBJ2-7
CDR3 DNA: TGTGCCAGTAGTACAAGGGGACAGGGGCGGGACGAGCAGTACTTC
CDR3 protein: CASSTRGQGRDEQYF

V gene: TRBV4-1
clone size: NA
D gene: NA
J gene: TRBJ1-6
CDR3 DNA: TGCGCCAGCAGCCAAGATCGGGGGGTAGTCGGTTCACCCCTCCACTTT
CDR3 protein: CASSQDRGVVGSPLHF

V gene: TRBV18
clone size: few
D gene: NA
J gene: TRBJ2-5
CDR3 DNA: TGTGCCAGCTCACCCGGGGAGTCAGAGACCCAGTACTTC
CDR3 protein: CASSPGESETQYF

V gene: TRBV6-6
clone size: NA
D gene: NA
J gene: TRBJ1-3
CDR3 DNA: TGTGCCAGCCAGCAGGGCCGCGAGTCTGGAAACACCATATATTTT
CDR3 protein: CASQQGRESGNTIYF

V gene: TRBV28
clone size: NA
D gene: TRBD1
J gene: TRBJ1-1
CDR3 DNA: TGTGCCAGCAGTTTGACAGGGGGATCGCGGACTGAAGCTTTCTTT
CDR3 protein: CASSLTGGSRTEAFF

V gene: TRBV3-1/TRBV3-2
clone size: NA
D gene: NA
J gene: TRBJ2-5
CDR3 DNA: TGTGCCAGCAGCCCCCCCAACTGGGAGACCCAGTACTTC
CDR3 protein: CASSPPNWETQYF

V gene: TRBV11-2
clone size: NA
D gene: TRBD1
J gene: TRBJ1-2
CDR3 DNA: TGTGCCAGCAGCTACGAGGGACAGGGGCTCTATGGCTACACCTTC
CDR3 protein: CASSYEGQGLYGYTF

V gene: TRBV30
clone size: NA
D gene: NA
J gene: TRBJ2-2
CDR3 DNA: TGTGCCTGGAGTGTCCCAGGGAACACCGGGGAGCTGTTTTTT
CDR3 protein: CAWSVPGNTGELFF

V gene: TRBV12-2
clone size: once
D gene: NA
J gene: TRBJ2-7
CDR3 DNA: TGTGCAAGTCGCTTAGCTGAGGGGACAGGGGGCCGAATTTTCAAGTACGAGCAGTACTTC
CDR3 protein: CASRLAEGTGGRIFKYEQYF

V gene: TRBV12-5
clone size: NA
D gene: TRBD1
J gene: TRBJ1-2
CDR3 DNA: TGTGCTAGTGGTTTCACAGGGGATGGCTACACCTTC
CDR3 protein: CASGFTGDGYTF

V gene: TRBV7-9
clone size: NA
D gene: TRBD1
J gene: TRBJ1-5
CDR3 DNA: TGTGCCAGCAGCCGGATGACAGGGGGGGATCAGCCCCAGCATTTT
CDR3 protein: CASSRMTGGDQPQHF

V gene: TRBV6-5
clone size: many
D gene: TRBD1
J gene: TRBJ1-5
CDR3 DNA: TGTGCCAGCAGTTATTCCCGACAGGGAACGCAGCCCCAGCATTTT
CDR3 protein: CASSYSRQGTQPQHF

V gene: TRBV11-2
clone size: NA
D gene: TRBD1
J gene: TRBJ1-2
CDR3 DNA: TGTGCCAGCAGCTTAGGCAGGGGGCGACCCGAGGTTGGCTACACCTTC
CDR3 protein: CASSLGRGRPEVGYTF

V gene: TRBV12-5
clone size: NA
D gene: NA
J gene: TRBJ1-1
CDR3 DNA: TGTGCTAGTGGTTTGGTACAAGAGAACACTGAAGCTTTCTTT
CDR3 protein: CASGLVQENTEAFF

V gene: TRBV24-1
clone size: once
D gene: TRBD1
J gene: TRBJ1-2
CDR3 DNA: TGTGCCACCAGTGACCCTTCTCCGACAGGGGACTATGGCTACACCTTC
CDR3 protein: CATSDPSPTGDYGYTF

V gene: TRBV5-4
clone size: once
D gene: TRBD1
J gene: TRBJ2-5
CDR3 DNA: TGTGCCAGCAGCATCCAGACAGGGCGGGAGACCCAGTACTTC
CDR3 protein: CASSIQTGRETQYF

V gene: TRBV28
clone size: NA
D gene: NA
J gene: TRBJ2-7
CDR3 DNA: TGTGCCAGCAGTTTGGGGACTCACTCCTACGAGCAGTACTTC
CDR3 protein: CASSLGTHSYEQYF

V gene: TRBV7-9
clone size: NA
D gene: TRBD2
J gene: TRBJ2-2
CDR3 DNA: TGTGCCAGCAGCACTAGCGGGGGGGCCACCGGGGAGCTGTTTTTT
CDR3 protein: CASSTSGGATGELFF

V gene: TRBV6-5
clone size: NA
D gene: NA
J gene: TRBJ1-2
CDR3 DNA: TGTGCCAGCAGTTTGTCGGGGGGACGCCACGGGGGCTACACCTTC
CDR3 protein: CASSLSGGRHGGYTF

V gene: TRBV21-1
clone size: NA
D gene: NA
J gene: TRBJ2-5
CDR3 DNA: TGTGCCAGCAGCACGGGACAGATTTTCTCAGAGACCCAGTACTTC
CDR3 protein: CASSTGQIFSETQYF

V gene: TRBV12-3/TRBV12-4
clone size: NA
D gene: NA
J gene: TRBJ1-2
CDR3 DNA: TGTGCCAGCAACAACAGGGTGGATGGCTACACCTTC
CDR3 protein: CASNNRVDGYTF

V gene: TRBV5-1
clone size: NA
D gene: NA
J gene: TRBJ2-3
CDR3 DNA: TGCGCCAGCAGCCACCCAGGGTCGGAAACAGATACGCAGTATTTT
CDR3 protein: CASSHPGSETDTQYF